A selection of T cell receptor beta chains follows, all from one sample in a study of T-cell memory formation after mild COVID-19. TCRdb independently ran MiXCR on the 5' RACE reads; one entry per CDR3 protein. The table includes about 250,000 distinct CDR3 sequences, 15% to 17% detected once. Input material: PBMCs or a T cell subset sorted from them (not recorded which). The receptors shown here come from an adult woman who had mild COVID-19 (a few samples of this study predate the infection). Cell type and time point are not known. The CDR3 runs from the conserved cysteine through the conserved F or W. D genes are given only for firm matches. Not every row has a clone size; where given, it reads once, few, many or a size class.

J gene,V gene,D gene,clone size,CDR3 DNA,CDR3 protein
TRBJ2-2,TRBV5-1,-,few,TGCGCCAGCAGCCCCCCCCGCTACGGAGGGACCGGGGAGCTGTTTTTT,CASSPPRYGGTGELFF
TRBJ2-1,TRBV6-2/TRBV6-3,TRBD2,-,TGTGCCAGCAGTTACTCGGCGACTAGCGGTTCCTACAATGAGCAGTTCTTC,CASSYSATSGSYNEQFF
TRBJ2-7,TRBV12-3/TRBV12-4,-,few,TGTGCCAGCAGTTCGGGACCCACCGCCCGAAGCTCCTACGAGCAGTACTTC,CASSSGPTARSSYEQYF
TRBJ2-3,TRBV7-9,TRBD2,few,TGTGCCAGCAGCCCGCTTTGGCGGGAGAGGACAGATACGCAGTATTTT,CASSPLWRERTDTQYF
TRBJ1-5,TRBV6-6,-,-,TGTGCCACCAAGAATGGCAATCAGCCCCAGCATTTT,CATKNGNQPQHF
TRBJ1-1,TRBV7-9,-,-,TGTGCCAGCAGCTCAATGGGGTTACAGAACACTGAAGCTTTCTTT,CASSSMGLQNTEAFF
TRBJ2-1,TRBV2,-,-,TGTGCCAGCAGGGACCATGAGCAGTTCTTC,CASRDHEQFF
TRBJ2-3,TRBV24-1,-,-,TGTGCCACCAGTCCGGGGGTAGGAGGGGGGCATTATACGCAGTATTTT,CATSPGVGGGHYTQYF
TRBJ1-1,TRBV7-2,TRBD1,-,TGTGCCAGCAGCTTATATCCCCCTGGGCAGGGGGCCAGCGGCGAAGCTTTCTTT,CASSLYPPGQGASGEAFF
TRBJ2-7,TRBV7-2,TRBD1,few,TGTGCCAGCAGATTCGGAACCGGGACAGGGGATTACGAGCAGTACTTC,CASRFGTGTGDYEQYF
TRBJ1-1,TRBV5-1,TRBD1,-,TGCGCCAGCAGCCCCCGACAGGGGGAGGAAACTGAAGCTTTCTTT,CASSPRQGEETEAFF
TRBJ2-7,TRBV2,TRBD2,-,TGTGCCAGCAGCGGGCGGGAGCGGGGGGGCCGGTACGAGCAGTACTTC,CASSGRERGGRYEQYF
TRBJ2-7,TRBV10-3,TRBD2,-,TGTGCCATCACGGCGGGGGACTCCTACGAGCAGTACTTC,CAITAGDSYEQYF
TRBJ2-6,TRBV5-1,-,few,TGCGCCAGCAGCTTGGCCGCACGTTCCTCTGGGGCCAACGTCCTGACTTTC,CASSLAARSSGANVLTF
TRBJ2-5,TRBV29-1,TRBD2,few,TGCAGCGTTGAGAGGCTAGCGGGTGAGACCCAGTACTTC,CSVERLAGETQYF
TRBJ1-4,TRBV7-7,-,-,TGTGCCAGCAGCTCTAGCCCAACTAATGAAAAACTGTTTTTT,CASSSSPTNEKLFF
TRBJ1-2,TRBV15,-,-,TGTGCCACCAGCTCGCGTCGTCAGGGTAACTATGGCTACACCTTC,CATSSRRQGNYGYTF
TRBJ2-1,TRBV29-1,-,few,TGCAGCGTTGAAAAGGGTCTCTACAATGAGCAGTTCTTC,CSVEKGLYNEQFF
TRBJ2-5,TRBV7-8,-,few,TGTGCCAGCAGCTTATTGGGGGCAGCCCAAGAGACCCAGTACTTC,CASSLLGAAQETQYF
TRBJ1-5,TRBV24-1,TRBD1,many,TGTGCCACCAGTGATGCCGGGACAGAGAATCAGCCCCAGCATTTT,CATSDAGTENQPQHF
TRBJ2-7,TRBV12-3/TRBV12-4,-,-,TGTGCCAGCAAAAACCTACGTGGCGAGCAGTACTTC,CASKNLRGEQYF
TRBJ2-1,TRBV4-1,-,few,TGCGCCAGCAGCCAAGATGGGGGTGGGGAGCAGTTCTTC,CASSQDGGGEQFF
TRBJ2-1,TRBV7-8,-,-,TGTGCCAGCAGCCGTGCGGGCAGGGAGCAGTTCTTC,CASSRAGREQFF
TRBJ2-7,TRBV7-2,TRBD2,few,TGTGCCAGCAACCTATTGGGGGGGGTAGAGCAGTACTTC,CASNLLGGVEQYF
TRBJ2-3,TRBV12-3/TRBV12-4,-,-,TGTGCCAGCAGGCCCCCGGGAACTGGCACAGATACGCAGTATTTT,CASRPPGTGTDTQYF
TRBJ2-5,TRBV4-1,-,-,TGCGCCAGCAGCCAACCATATAGAGGTTGGGAGACCCAGTACTTC,CASSQPYRGWETQYF
TRBJ2-1,TRBV19,TRBD2,many,TGTGCCAGTAGTATACTAGCGGGGGGGCTTGCGTCGGGCTATGAGCAGTTCTTC,CASSILAGGLASGYEQFF
TRBJ1-3,TRBV10-3,-,-,TGTGCCATCAGTGGTGTAGGAGTCTCTGGAAACACCATATATTTT,CAISGVGVSGNTIYF
TRBJ1-1,TRBV5-1,-,-,TGCGCCAGCAGCTTGTTTCTGGGTATTGACCTGAACACTGAAGCTTTCTTT,CASSLFLGIDLNTEAFF
TRBJ1-1,TRBV29-1,-,-,TGCAGCGTTGCGGGAACAAGACTCATGAACACTGAAGCTTTCTTT,CSVAGTRLMNTEAFF
TRBJ2-7,TRBV5-4,-,many,TGTGCCAGCAGCTTGGCAGGGACTTATTCCTACGAGCAGTACTTC,CASSLAGTYSYEQYF
TRBJ1-2,TRBV10-3,TRBD1,-,TGTGCCATCAAACTTCCTCGGCAGGGGGGTTATGGCTACACCTTC,CAIKLPRQGGYGYTF
TRBJ2-2,TRBV7-3,TRBD1,-,TGTGCCAGCAGCTCCCCAGGGGGCACCGGGGAGCTGTTTTTT,CASSSPGGTGELFF
TRBJ2-3,TRBV20-1,TRBD1,few,TGCAGTGCTCGGGACAGGGGGCGCACAGATACGCAGTATTTT,CSARDRGRTDTQYF
TRBJ2-1,TRBV24-1,-,few,TGTGCCACAGCCCTCGGGGCCCGTCGGGCCAATGAGCAGTTCTTC,CATALGARRANEQFF
TRBJ2-3,TRBV29-1,TRBD2,-,TGCAGCGCCGTGAGATGGCGGGAGGCAGATACGCAGTATTTT,CSAVRWREADTQYF
TRBJ2-3,TRBV20-1,TRBD2,many,TGCAGTGCTAGTCCTAGCGGGAGGACAGATACGCAGTATTTT,CSASPSGRTDTQYF
TRBJ1-1,TRBV7-2,-,-,TGTGCCAGCAGCGAGATAAGGAACACTGAAGCTTTCTTT,CASSEIRNTEAFF
TRBJ1-1,TRBV20-1,-,-,TGCAGTGCTAAACTTAGCACTGAAGCTTTCTTT,CSAKLSTEAFF
TRBJ1-1,TRBV30,-,-,TGTGCCTGGAGTGTATTGAAGGCTGAAGCTTTCTTT,CAWSVLKAEAFF
TRBJ2-7,TRBV5-1,-,-,TGCGCCAGCAGCTTCCAGGTCGGTTCCTACGAGCAGTACTTC,CASSFQVGSYEQYF
TRBJ1-1,TRBV12-3/TRBV12-4,-,-,TGTGCCAGCAGTTTAATTAGGGCAGTTAGTTCTGAAGCTTTCTTT,CASSLIRAVSSEAFF
TRBJ2-5,TRBV19,TRBD2,-,TGTGCCAGTAGTAGACTAGCGGGAGTCACCGAGACCCAGTACTTC,CASSRLAGVTETQYF
TRBJ2-2,TRBV7-9,-,many,TGTGCCAGCAGCAACCCTAGCGCTAACACCGGGGAGCTGTTTTTT,CASSNPSANTGELFF
TRBJ2-2,TRBV24-1,TRBD1,-,TGTGCCACCAGTGATCCTGGGACAGGGAACACCGGGGAGCTGTTTTTT,CATSDPGTGNTGELFF
TRBJ2-7,TRBV24-1,TRBD1,few,TGTGCCACCAGTGACAAACAGGGGGAACTCTACGAGCAGTACTTC,CATSDKQGELYEQYF
TRBJ2-7,TRBV6-5,TRBD1,many,TGTGCCAGCAGCCGCCAGGACAGGGCAGGGCAGTACTTC,CASSRQDRAGQYF
TRBJ1-2,TRBV9,TRBD1,few,TGTGCCAGCAGCTCGGGACAGCCCTATGGCTACACCTTC,CASSSGQPYGYTF